This T cell receptor beta chain originates from a study of OX40 agonist ivuxolimab in advanced cancers. Study as a whole: Ivuxolimab, which is an agonistic anti-OX40 (CD134) antibody, was administered to the patients. Averaging approximately 60 years in age, with a range of about 23 to 80, the cohort was 82.7% male.

From germline, CDR1 is SGHAT and CDR2 FQNNGV. Trimming removed 4 bases from V and 6 bases from J, with 10 bases in between. This CDR3 is 13 amino acids long. Study observations and caveats: The antigen specificity of the peripheral T cells (those that were expanded) was not determined. The study found among the lowest clonal expansion in partial responders at 0.1-3.0 mg/kg.

This clone appeared once. What it recognizes is unknown. The protocol was immunoSEQ multiplex PCR, while the TCRdb copy is restricted to in-frame clones and leaves out a portion. The data contain 45,000 to 55,000 clones, approximately 83% of them singletons. The sample was CD4+ or CD8+ T cells sorted from blood, taken in a trial of the OX40 agonist ivuxolimab. V gene TRBV11-2 combines with J gene TRBJ1-5; D remains ambiguous. This TCR derives from an adult with an advanced solid tumor such as melanoma, head and neck, liver or kidney cancer. The CDR3 loop is CASSSGGVQPQHF. CDR3 DNA: TGTGCCAGCAGCTCCGGAGGAGTTCAGCCCCAGCATTTT.